This TCR beta chain was recorded in a study of breast tumors, draining lymph nodes, adjacent tissues. Germline values: CDR1 SNHLY, CDR2 FYNNEI. V gave up 4 bases and J gave up 2 bases, with 16 bases separating them. CDR3 length equals 16 residues. Overall study findings and caveats: Luminal-like breast cancer showed significantly greater tumor-nontumor repertoire similarity than basal-like breast cancer did. Data only fit, rather than demonstrated, lymph node origin of most tumor T cells. Data fit most tumor T cells coming from lymph node, expanding in tumor. Tumor TCR diversity was below lymph nodes but above nontumor tissue.

From the multiplex PCR reads, TCRdb called clonotypes with MiXCR, one entry per CDR3 protein. The sample consists of about 60,000 distinct CDR3 sequences, roughly 57% of them appearing once. In its sample, this clonotype was seen many times. No antigen is known for it. This receptor was taken from a female donor with breast cancer. Some clones in this sample may be carry-over from other donors' samples. The sequenced sample consisted of breast tumor tissue. This chain joins TRBV2 and TRBJ2-3; D may match TRBD1 or TRBD2 (6 bases each). The DNA for the CDR3 is TGTGCCAGCAGTGGGGGGGCGGGCCTCACCACAGATACGCAGTATTTT. Protein product: CASSGGAGLTTDTQYF.